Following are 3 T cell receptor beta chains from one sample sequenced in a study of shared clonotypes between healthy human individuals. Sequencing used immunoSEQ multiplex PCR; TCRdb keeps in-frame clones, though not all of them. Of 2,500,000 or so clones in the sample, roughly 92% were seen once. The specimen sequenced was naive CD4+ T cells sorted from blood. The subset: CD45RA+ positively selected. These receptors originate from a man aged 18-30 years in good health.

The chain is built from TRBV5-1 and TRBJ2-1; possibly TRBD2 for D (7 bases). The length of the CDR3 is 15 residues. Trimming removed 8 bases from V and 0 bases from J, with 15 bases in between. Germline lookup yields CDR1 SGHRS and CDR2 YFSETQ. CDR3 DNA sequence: TGCGCCAGTCGGGGGGCGACTAGCTCCTACAATGAGCAGTTCTTC. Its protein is CASRGATSSYNEQFF.

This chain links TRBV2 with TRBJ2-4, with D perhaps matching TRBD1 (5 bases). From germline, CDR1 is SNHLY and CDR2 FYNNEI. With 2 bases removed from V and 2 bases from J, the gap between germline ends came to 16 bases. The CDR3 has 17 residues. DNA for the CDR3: TGTGCCAGCAGTGAAATCAGGGCAGTTAGATCCAAAAACATTCAGTACTTC. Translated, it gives CASSEIRAVRSKNIQYF.

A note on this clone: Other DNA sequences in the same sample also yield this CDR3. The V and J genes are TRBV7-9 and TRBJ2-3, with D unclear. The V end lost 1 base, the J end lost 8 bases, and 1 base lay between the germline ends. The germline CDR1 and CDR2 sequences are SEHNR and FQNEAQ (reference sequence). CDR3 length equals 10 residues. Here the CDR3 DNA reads TGTGCCAGCAGCTTAGGTACGCAGTATTTT. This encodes CASSLGTQYF. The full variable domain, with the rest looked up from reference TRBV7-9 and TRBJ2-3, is DTGVSQNPRHKITKRGQNVTFRCDPISEHNRLYWYRQTLGQGPEFLTYFQNEAQLEKSRLLSDRFSAERPKGSFSTLEIQRTEQGDSAMYLCASSLGTQYFGPGTRLTVL.